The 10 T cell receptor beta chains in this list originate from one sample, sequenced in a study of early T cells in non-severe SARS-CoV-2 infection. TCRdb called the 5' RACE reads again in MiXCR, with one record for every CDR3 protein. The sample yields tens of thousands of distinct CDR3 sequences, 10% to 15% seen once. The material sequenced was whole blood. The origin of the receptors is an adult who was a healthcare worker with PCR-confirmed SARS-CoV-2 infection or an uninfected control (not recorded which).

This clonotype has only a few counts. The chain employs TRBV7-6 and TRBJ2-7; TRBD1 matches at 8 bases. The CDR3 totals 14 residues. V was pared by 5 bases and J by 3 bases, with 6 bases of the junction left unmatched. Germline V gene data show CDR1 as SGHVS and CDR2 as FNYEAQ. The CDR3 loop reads CASSPWTGSYEQYF. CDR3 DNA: TGTGCCAGCAGCCCGTGGACAGGGAGCTACGAGCAGTACTTC.

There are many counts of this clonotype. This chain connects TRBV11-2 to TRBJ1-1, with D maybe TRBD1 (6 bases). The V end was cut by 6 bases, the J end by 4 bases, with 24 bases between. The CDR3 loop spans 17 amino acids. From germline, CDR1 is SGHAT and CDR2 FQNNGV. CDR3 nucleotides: TGTGCCAGCAGTCCCCGGTTGGGGGGCGCTGGGGGCACTGAAGCTTTCTTT. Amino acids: CASSPRLGGAGGTEAFF.

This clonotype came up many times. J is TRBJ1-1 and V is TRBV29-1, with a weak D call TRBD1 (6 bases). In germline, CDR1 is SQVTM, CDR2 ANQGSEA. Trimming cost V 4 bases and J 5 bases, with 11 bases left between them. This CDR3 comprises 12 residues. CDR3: CSVGRGGTEAFF. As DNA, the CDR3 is TGCAGCGTTGGCAGGGGCGGTACTGAAGCTTTCTTT.

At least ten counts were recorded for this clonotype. Here the CDR3 DNA reads TGCAGTGCGGGACAGGGTGTCAATCAGCCCCAGCATTTT. Translation gives CSAGQGVNQPQHF. The chain links TRBV20-1 to TRBJ1-5, with TRBD1 identical over 9 bases. CDR1 is DFQATT and CDR2 is SNEGSKA in the germline V gene (reference sequence). The CDR3 is made up of 13 amino acids. Germline trimming cut 6 bases from V and 3 bases from J; bases unmatched to any gene: 3.

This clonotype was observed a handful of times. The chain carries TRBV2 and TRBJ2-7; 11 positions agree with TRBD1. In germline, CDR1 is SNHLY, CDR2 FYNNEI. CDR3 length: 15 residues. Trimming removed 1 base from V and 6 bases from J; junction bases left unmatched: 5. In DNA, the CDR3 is TGTGCCAGCAGTGAAGACTCGGGACAGGGGGTCGAGCAGTACTTC. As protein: CASSEDSGQGVEQYF. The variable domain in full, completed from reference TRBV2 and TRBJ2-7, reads EPEVTQTPSHQVTQMGQEVILRCVPISNHLYFYWYRQILGQKVEFLVSFYNNEISEKSEIFDDQFSVERPDGSNFTLKIRSTKLEDSAMYFCASSEDSGQGVEQYFGPGTRLTVT.

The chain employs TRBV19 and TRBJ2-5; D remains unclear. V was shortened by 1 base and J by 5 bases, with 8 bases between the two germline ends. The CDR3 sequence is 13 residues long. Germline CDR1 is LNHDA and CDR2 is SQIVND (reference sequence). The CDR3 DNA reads TGTGCCAGTAGTATAGGGGGTTTCGAGACCCAGTACTTC. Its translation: CASSIGGFETQYF.

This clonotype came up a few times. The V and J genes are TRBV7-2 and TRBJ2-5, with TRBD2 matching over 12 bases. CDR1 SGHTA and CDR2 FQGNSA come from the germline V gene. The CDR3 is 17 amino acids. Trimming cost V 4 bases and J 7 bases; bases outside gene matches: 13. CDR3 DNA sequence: TGTGCCAGCAGCTCAGGACTAGCGGGGAGATGGGGTGTGACCCAGTACTTC. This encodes CASSSGLAGRWGVTQYF.

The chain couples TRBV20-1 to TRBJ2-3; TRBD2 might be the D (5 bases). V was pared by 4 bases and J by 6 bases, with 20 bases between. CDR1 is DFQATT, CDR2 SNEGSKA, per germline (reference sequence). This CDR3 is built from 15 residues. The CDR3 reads CSATTLRAGRDTQYF. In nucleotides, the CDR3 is TGCAGTGCTACCACCTTGAGGGCAGGTCGGGATACGCAGTATTTT.

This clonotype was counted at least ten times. In DNA, the CDR3 is TGTGCCAGCAGCTCCCCGGGACTAGCGGGAGTGGTTGGGGCCAACGTCCTGACTTTC. This sequence encodes CASSSPGLAGVVGANVLTF. The chain joins TRBV11-2 to TRBJ2-6; 14 bases match TRBD2. With 4 bases clipped from V and 3 bases from J, the junction kept 8 bases outside the gene matches. The CDR3 spans 19 residues. Germline loops: CDR1 SGHAT, CDR2 FQNNGV.

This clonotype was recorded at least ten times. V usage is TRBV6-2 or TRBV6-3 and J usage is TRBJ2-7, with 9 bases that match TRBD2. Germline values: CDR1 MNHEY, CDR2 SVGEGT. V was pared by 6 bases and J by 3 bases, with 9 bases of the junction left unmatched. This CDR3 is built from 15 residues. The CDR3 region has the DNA TGTGCCAGCAGGCCGGATCGCGGGAGGGGCTACGAGCAGTACTTC. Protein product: CASRPDRGRGYEQYF.